This T cell receptor (beta chain) originates from a study of blood T cell repertoires in COVID-19. Turning to the study itself: PBMCs, B-cell-depleted T cells, or T cells were the source of the cDNA or gDNA that made up the material.

Germline V gene data show CDR1 as MNHNS and CDR2 as SASEGT. Germline trimming cut 2 bases from V and 5 bases from J; bases unmatched to any gene: 2. This CDR3 spans 15 amino acids. Sequencing was performed with immunoSEQ multiplex PCR; in TCRdb, only in-frame clones are kept and a portion is missing. The sample consists of roughly 52,000 clones, around 84% of them appearing once. Source material: peripheral blood. The receptor was derived from a human donor in a cohort sampled during active or convalescent COVID-19. V is TRBV6-1 and J is TRBJ1-6; TRBD1 matches at 8 bases. This CDR3 reads CASSELTGDNSPLHF. In nucleotides, the CDR3 is TGTGCCAGCAGTGAACTGACAGGGGATAATTCACCCCTCCACTTT.